This TCR beta chain is drawn from a study of CD8 T cells in Susac syndrome. Whole-study results and caveats: The TCR sequencing and HLA analysis in the study involved a relatively small number of individuals, as the study acknowledged.

The sequenced target, TCR beta, came from blood CD8+ and CD4+ T cells. This clonotype is a singleton in its sample. No antigen is known for it. An amount of RNA that ranged from 0.5 to 1 ug was reverse transcribed with random hexamers. Amplification of the TCR beta CDR3 was carried out by immunoSEQ multiplex PCR, which spanned a total of 54 Vbeta and 13 Jbeta segments. MiXCR, applied by TCRdb to the immunoSEQ multiplex PCR reads, yields one record per CDR3 protein. The sample holds around 120,000 distinct CDR3 sequences, roughly 94% seen once. Per germline, CDR1 SNHLY and CDR2 FYNNEI. V trimming: 10 bases; J trimming: 3 bases; junction bases outside the gene matches: 6. The length of the CDR3 is 14 residues.

The sequenced material came from CD4+ T cells from PBMCs. V and J are TRBV2 and TRBJ2-2; TRBD1 aligns across 9 bases. The receptor comes from a human donor with multiple sclerosis. CDR3 bases: TGTGCCACAGGTGGGGACAGGGACACCGGGGAGCTGTTTTTT. Protein sequence: CATGGDRDTGELFF.